The TCR beta chain under discussion was sequenced for a study of CD8+CD57+ T cells in acquired aplastic anemia. Whole-study context: Each DNA sample taken from sorted CD4+ and CD8+ cells came to about 3.2 ug on average.

The authors sequenced patients whose flow cytometry had shown CD8+CD57+ cell expansion. The diagnosis in all patients was severe acquired aplastic anemia. Germline CDR1 reads LNHNV; CDR2 reads YYDKDF (reference sequence). Trimming cost V 5 bases and J 5 bases; bases outside gene matches: 1. There are 14 residues in the CDR3. Using genomic DNA as the template, TCR beta VDJ and CDR3 profiling was carried out. From the reads, TCRdb called clonotypes with MiXCR, one entry per CDR3 protein. Altogether approximately 220,000 distinct CDR3 sequences are present, 47% being singletons, with the ten largest covering roughly 8%.

The receptor was derived from a human donor with aplastic anemia. This chain joins TRBV15 and TRBJ1-6; 9 nucleotides agree with TRBD1. The sequencing sample was made of sorted CD4+, CD8+, or CD8+CD57+ T cells (not recorded which) from PBMCs. CDR3 residues: CATSWDRDNSPLHF. CDR3 in DNA: TGTGCCACCAGCTGGGACAGGGATAATTCACCCCTCCACTTT.